These 8 T cell receptor beta chains came from one sample sequenced in a study of CD8 T cells in ankylosing spondylitis. Study findings and constraints: Seemingly characteristic of ankylosing spondylitis blood was a TCR beta motif consisting of about 8 highly homologous variants.

These receptors have no known antigen. TCRdb reprocessed the 5' RACE reads with MiXCR, giving one entry per CDR3 protein. The sample records 500,000 or so distinct CDR3 sequences, about 5% being singletons. Sequenced material: blood, either unsorted or a sorted T cell fraction (not recorded which). The receptors were gathered from a male donor with ankylosing spondylitis.

This clonotype was observed a handful of times. This chain links TRBV12-3 or TRBV12-4 with TRBJ1-2; D gene uncertain. Between the trimmed V and J ends, which lost 3 bases and 3 bases, there was a span of 11 bases. This CDR3 is built from 14 residues. CDR3 nucleotide sequence: TGTGCCAGCAGTTTCCCCCCCCGGGACTATGGCTACACCTTC. Its translation: CASSFPPRDYGYTF.

This clonotype showed up many times. The chain uses TRBV18 and TRBJ2-5; 8 nucleotides agree with TRBD1. CDR1 and CDR2 from the germline V gene are KGHSH and LQKENI. The CDR3 has 14 amino acids. J gave up 4 bases and V 3 bases, and 4 bases lay outside the gene matches. This chain's CDR3 is CASSPGQGPETQYF. The CDR3 DNA reads as TGTGCCAGCTCACCCGGACAGGGCCCAGAGACCCAGTACTTC.

This clonotype was detected many times. This chain joins TRBV4-3 and TRBJ2-3; 7 bases line up with TRBD1. V was clipped by 4 bases and J by 2 bases; unmatched bases: 3. This CDR3 contains 14 residues. The germline V gene has CDR1 LGHNA and CDR2 YSLEER. The CDR3 DNA sequence: TGCGCCAGCAGCCCACAGGGGTACACAGATACGCAGTATTTT. It encodes CASSPQGYTDTQYF.

Ten or more counts support this clonotype. This sequence joins TRBV9 and TRBJ1-2; D is undetermined. The ends were cut back, 4 bases at V and 2 bases at J, with 18 bases in the middle. Germline V CDR1 and CDR2: SGDLS, YYNGEE. This CDR3 comprises 16 residues. CDR3 in amino acids: CASSPRGDRRNYGYTF. The CDR3 region has the DNA TGTGCCAGCAGCCCGCGCGGGGATCGGAGAAACTATGGCTACACCTTC.

This clonotype was counted between two and nine times. This CDR3 is CAISVTVRDTQYF. CDR3 sequence (DNA): TGTGCCATCAGTGTTACGGTGAGGGATACGCAGTATTTT. The V and J genes are TRBV10-3 and TRBJ2-3, with D unresolved. The germline CDR1 and CDR2 sequences are ENHRY and SYGVKD. Trimming took off 4 bases at V and 6 bases at J, with 11 bases between the two ends. The CDR3 is made up of 13 amino acids.

In this sample, this clonotype turned up many times. This chain connects TRBV29-1 to TRBJ2-1, with 8 bases that match TRBD2. The germline V gene encodes CDR1 SQVTM and CDR2 ANQGSEA. This CDR3 region has 14 residues. The V segment lost 2 bases and the J segment 2 bases; nucleotides outside the gene matches: 2. CDR3 sequence reads: CSVESGSAYNEQFF. The CDR3 DNA reads as TGCAGCGTTGAAAGCGGGAGTGCCTACAATGAGCAGTTCTTC.

This clonotype was counted ten times or more. J is TRBJ2-1 and V is TRBV29-1, with TRBD1 identical over 10 bases. CDR1 and CDR2 from the germline V gene are SQVTM and ANQGSEA. This CDR3 comprises 17 residues. The trim removed 4 bases at V and 5 bases at J, leaving 14 bases unmatched. The CDR3 region is CSVVPIQPGQGNNEQFF. For the CDR3, the DNA is TGCAGCGTTGTTCCTATACAGCCGGGACAGGGGAACAATGAGCAGTTCTTC.

This clonotype was counted between two and nine times. The chain is built from TRBV6-1 and TRBJ2-7, with D perhaps matching TRBD1 or TRBD2 (5 bases each). CDR1 and CDR2 (germline): MNHNS, SASEGT. The CDR3 consists of 14 residues. V was shortened by 7 bases and J by 3 bases, with 16 bases between the two germline ends. In DNA, the CDR3 is TGTGCCAGCACCCCCGGGACCAATCTCTACGAGCAGTACTTC. Residues: CASTPGTNLYEQYF.